The 14 T cell receptor beta chains in this list originate from one sample, sequenced in a study of T cell repertoires in cytomegalovirus infection. One entry per CDR3 protein, called by TCRdb with MiXCR from the reads. The sample records hundreds of thousands of distinct CDR3 sequences, 25% to 35% being singletons. These receptors have no identified antigens. Sample: cultured PBMCs, taken from culture after CMV antigen stimulation. The source of these receptors is a human donor in good health (CMV status not recorded). Some clones in this sample may be carry-over from other donors' samples.

In DNA, the CDR3 is TGTGCCAGCGGCCTAGGCGGCGTCCAAGAGACCCAGTACTTC. Protein: CASGLGGVQETQYF. The V and J genes are TRBV11-3 and TRBJ2-5; D uncertain. Trimming took off 8 bases at V and 1 base at J, with 14 bases between the two ends. The CDR3 is 14 amino acids. Germline assignment: CDR1 SGHNT and CDR2 YENEEA.

V gene TRBV14 combines with J gene TRBJ2-1, with no clear D. Trimming took 3 bases from V and 12 from J, leaving 15 bases between them. Germline values: CDR1 SGHDN, CDR2 FVKESK. This CDR3 comprises 13 residues. CDR3 region: CASSQAGLVAQFF. The CDR3 DNA sequence: TGTGCCAGCAGCCAGGCCGGTCTGGTGGCGCAGTTCTTC.

This clonotype was seen at least ten times. This chain joins TRBV7-2 and TRBJ2-3, with TRBD2 matching 7 bases. The CDR3 extends over 17 amino acids. Germline loops: CDR1 SGHTA, CDR2 FQGNSA. V dropped 5 bases and J dropped 1; count of bases not matched to a gene: 12. In DNA, the CDR3 is TGTGCCAGCAGCCCCCTCTGGCGGGAGTACGGCACAGATACGCAGTATTTT. This encodes CASSPLWREYGTDTQYF.

This clonotype was found once. V and J are TRBV29-1 and TRBJ2-7; no reliable D call. V dropped 4 bases and J dropped 2 bases, with 15 bases sitting between them. The CDR3 totals 14 residues. In germline, CDR1 is SQVTM, CDR2 ANQGSEA. CDR3 sequence reads: CSVVLGLSPYEQYF. CDR3 coding DNA: TGCAGCGTTGTTCTGGGCTTATCCCCCTACGAGCAGTACTTC.

V is TRBV12-3 or TRBV12-4 and J is TRBJ1-2; no clear D. V was shortened by 5 bases and J by 2 bases, with 15 bases between the two germline ends. The CDR3 has 15 amino acids. Here the CDR3 reads CASSPAGGGNYGYTF. DNA for the CDR3: TGTGCCAGCAGTCCCGCGGGCGGAGGAAACTATGGCTACACCTTC.

The chain carries TRBV7-2 and TRBJ1-2; D is possibly TRBD1 (6 bases). CDR3 size: 15 residues. Germline lookup yields CDR1 SGHTA and CDR2 FQGNSA. V dropped 1 base and J dropped 8 bases, with 17 bases sitting between them. The DNA for the CDR3 is TGTGCCAGCAGCTTAGGGGTTGGGCAGGGGACCGGCTACACCTTC. Its translation is CASSLGVGQGTGYTF.

The rearrangement links TRBV5-1 to TRBJ1-2; D remains unclear. Per the germline V gene, CDR1 is SGHRS and CDR2 is YFSETQ. Trimming took 1 base from V and 4 from J, leaving 8 bases between them. The CDR3 extends over 13 amino acids. The CDR3 is CASSLTETYGYTF. DNA for the CDR3: TGCGCCAGCAGCTTGACAGAAACCTATGGCTACACCTTC.

To note about this clonotype: Since a much larger clone is just one base distant, this may be a read error. CDR3 sequence reads: CASSRLAVGPGELFF. The CDR3, as DNA: TGTGCCAGCAGCCGACTAGCGGTAGGGCCCGGGGAGCTGTTTTTT. The chain joins TRBV7-2 to TRBJ2-2; 9 bases map to TRBD2. V trimming: 5 bases; J trimming: 6 bases; junction bases outside the gene matches: 7. The CDR3 sequence is 15 residues long. Germline V gene lookup returns CDR1 SGHTA and CDR2 FQGNSA.

The chain uses TRBV12-3 or TRBV12-4 and TRBJ2-2; TRBD1 matches 7 bases. The ends lost 8 bases at V and 0 bases at J; junction bases unmatched: 6. The CDR3 is 15 amino acids. The DNA for the CDR3 is TGTGCCAGCCGCGCCGGACAGGCGAACACCGGGGAGCTGTTTTTT. Encoded protein: CASRAGQANTGELFF.

There are a few counts of this clonotype. The chain couples TRBV12-3 or TRBV12-4 to TRBJ1-4; 7 bases agree with TRBD1. This CDR3 is 15 amino acids long. V trimming: 4 bases; J trimming: 1 base; junction bases outside the gene matches: 3. DNA for the CDR3: TGTGCCAGCAGTTCGCAGGGGGTAACTAATGAAAAACTGTTTTTT. Amino acid sequence: CASSSQGVTNEKLFF.

CDR3 DNA sequence: TGTGCCAGCAGGAGACAGGGGAGTAGAGATGAGCAGTTCTTC. This gives the protein CASRRQGSRDEQFF. This sequence joins TRBV12-3 or TRBV12-4 and TRBJ2-1, with 8 bases aligning to TRBD1. J lost 8 bases, V lost 6 bases, and 9 bases had no gene match. The CDR3 runs to 14 residues.

This clonotype appeared a few times. This chain uses TRBV10-3 with TRBJ2-5; D is perhaps TRBD2 (7 bases). The germline V gene has CDR1 ENHRY and CDR2 SYGVKD. V was shortened by 10 bases and J by 4 bases, with 16 bases between the two germline ends. The CDR3 is made up of 13 amino acids. CDR3 sequence reads: CATLAGAGETQYF. The CDR3 bases are TGTGCCACCTTGGCGGGGGCTGGAGAGACCCAGTACTTC.

The chain is built from TRBV30 and TRBJ1-1; no clear D gene. The V gene lost 3 bases and the J gene lost 3 bases, with 14 bases spanning the gap. Germline CDR1 GTSNPN, CDR2 SVGIG (reference sequence). This CDR3 contains 14 residues. CDR3 sequence reads: CAWRKRTVDTEAFF. The CDR3 DNA sequence: TGTGCCTGGAGGAAAAGGACGGTAGACACTGAAGCTTTCTTT.

V is TRBV6-2 or TRBV6-3 and J is TRBJ2-7; 11 bases are shared with TRBD2. This CDR3 is 15 amino acids long. Germline CDR1 reads MNHEY; CDR2 reads SVGEGT. V shed 8 bases, J shed 0 bases, and the junction held 6 bases outside the gene matches. This chain's CDR3 is CASRTSGPSSYEQYV. DNA of the CDR3: TGTGCCAGCCGGACTAGCGGGCCCAGCTCCTACGAGCAGTACGTC.